This entry features one T cell receptor (beta chain) sequence. What it binds is unknown. Hyperthyroidism of Graves' type that showed no ophthalmopathy progression within 18 months was stable. The data were taken from a study of T cells in Graves' hyperthyroidism and ophthalmopathy. RNA transcripts served as the template for amplifying TCR beta CDR3 regions. During a first-round RT-PCR of the TCR CDR3, the HTBI primer set was used. TCRdb re-called the multiplex PCR reads with MiXCR, one entry per CDR3 protein. The sample consists of 600,000 or so distinct CDR3 sequences, around 42% of them appearing once. Study-wide results and limits: Most thyroid clonotypes that were expanded above 0.001 also turned up in blood.

Germline CDR1 DFQATT, CDR2 SNEGSKA (reference sequence). The V and J ends lost 6 bases and 2 bases, in that order; junction bases with no gene match: 5. There are 14 residues in the CDR3. Sequencing was done on a sample of peripheral blood or thyroid tissue (not recorded which). J is TRBJ2-5 and V is TRBV20-1, with TRBD2 matching over 11 bases. This TCR derives from a woman aged 18-29 years with Graves' hyperthyroidism. This chain's CDR3 is CSAVLAGAQETQYF. The CDR3 region has the DNA TGCAGTGCAGTACTAGCGGGGGCACAAGAGACCCAGTACTTC.